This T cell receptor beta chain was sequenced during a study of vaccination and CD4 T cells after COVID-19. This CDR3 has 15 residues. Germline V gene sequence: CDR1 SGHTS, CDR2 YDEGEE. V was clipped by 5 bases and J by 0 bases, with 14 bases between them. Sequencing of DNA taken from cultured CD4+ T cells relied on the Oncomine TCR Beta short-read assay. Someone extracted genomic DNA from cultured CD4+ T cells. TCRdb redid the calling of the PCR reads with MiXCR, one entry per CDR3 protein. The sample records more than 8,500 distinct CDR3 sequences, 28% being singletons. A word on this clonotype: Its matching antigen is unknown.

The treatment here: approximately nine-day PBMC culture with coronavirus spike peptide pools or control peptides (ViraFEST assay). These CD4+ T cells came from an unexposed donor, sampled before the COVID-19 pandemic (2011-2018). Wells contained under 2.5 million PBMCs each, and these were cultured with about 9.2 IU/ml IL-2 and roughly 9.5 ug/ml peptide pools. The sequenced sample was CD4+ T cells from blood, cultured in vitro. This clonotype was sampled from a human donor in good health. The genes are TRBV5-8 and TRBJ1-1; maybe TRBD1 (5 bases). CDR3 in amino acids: CASRFKTAMNTEAFF. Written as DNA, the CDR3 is TGTGCCAGCAGATTTAAGACAGCCATGAACACTGAAGCTTTCTTT.